The next 23 T cell receptor beta chains were all read from a single sample in a study of T cell repertoires in cytomegalovirus infection. TCRdb itself ran the reads through MiXCR, one entry per CDR3 protein. The sample has under 850,000 distinct CDR3 sequences, less than 40% seen once. Sequences were obtained from PBMCs. Receptor source: a human donor in good health (CMV status not recorded). Some clones in this sample may be carry-over from other donors' samples.

This clonotype was observed a few times. The chain is built from TRBV19 and TRBJ1-1; 7 positions agree with TRBD1. CDR1 is LNHDA, CDR2 SQIVND, per germline (reference sequence). This CDR3 is 13 amino acids long. Trimming removed 7 bases from V and 5 bases from J; junction bases left unmatched: 7. CDR3 bases: TGTGCCAGTACCCCAGGGGGGAGGACTGAAGCTTTCTTT. Translating it yields CASTPGGRTEAFF.

The CDR3 spells CASSPGRRTGSYAPLHF. The DNA of the CDR3 is TGTGCCAGCAGCCCCGGCCGAAGGACAGGGAGCTACGCACCCCTCCACTTT. V is TRBV7-2 and J is TRBJ1-6; TRBD1 agrees at 8 bases. This CDR3 region has 17 residues. V dropped 5 bases and J dropped 11; count of bases not matched to a gene: 17. CDR1 and CDR2 from the germline V gene are SGHTA and FQGNSA.

A note on this clonotype: The germline gene is not matched at one end of the junction; a read error may be the cause. The chain uses TRBV27 and TRBJ1-4; the D gene is possibly TRBD1 (5 bases). The CDR3 consists of 13 residues. Germline CDR1 and CDR2: MNHEY and SMNVEV (reference sequence). This CDR3 reads CASSWGVNEKLFF. The CDR3 DNA follows: TGTGCGAGCAGCTGGGGGGTTAATGAAAAACTGTTTTTT.

The V and J genes are TRBV20-1 and TRBJ2-7; D ambiguous. Trimming shortened V by 6 bases and J by 2 bases, and 14 bases separated the two germline ends. CDR3 length: 13 amino acids. In germline, CDR1 is DFQATT, CDR2 SNEGSKA (reference sequence). CDR3 coding DNA: TGCAGTGCCGCGGACCGAAGCGCCTACGAGCAGTACTTC. Encoded protein: CSAADRSAYEQYF.

This clonotype was counted at least ten times. J is TRBJ1-1 and V is TRBV7-8; no clear D. V was shortened by 4 bases and J by 2 bases, with 8 bases between the two germline ends. The CDR3 runs 13 residues. Germline lookup yields CDR1 SGHVS and CDR2 FQNEAQ. CDR3 region: CASSSRHNTEAFF. DNA for the CDR3: TGTGCCAGCAGCTCCAGACATAACACTGAAGCTTTCTTT.

J is TRBJ2-7 and V is TRBV10-3; 8 bases agree with TRBD1. The junction had 8 bases not matched to a gene; V was cut back by 4 bases and J by 3 bases. The germline V gene encodes CDR1 ENHRY and CDR2 SYGVKD. This CDR3 has 15 amino acids. The CDR3 spells CAISGVVQGGYEQYF. The CDR3 DNA follows: TGTGCCATCAGTGGTGTGGTACAGGGGGGCTACGAGCAGTACTTC.

The chain employs TRBV4-2 and TRBJ1-2; 7 bases are a match to TRBD1. The CDR3 runs to 16 residues. The germline V gene has CDR1 LGHNA and CDR2 YNFKEQ. Unmatched junction bases numbered 14, after V lost 6 bases and J lost 4 bases. CDR3: CASRLTGGGVGYGYTF. In nucleotides, the CDR3 is TGTGCCAGCAGACTTACTGGAGGGGGCGTCGGCTATGGCTACACCTTC.

This clonotype has at least ten counts. The gene calls are TRBV7-3 and TRBJ2-7; 10 nucleotides align to TRBD1. Per germline, CDR1 SGHTA and CDR2 FQGTGA. This CDR3 region has 14 residues. The V segment lost 5 bases and the J segment 5 bases; nucleotides outside the gene matches: 6. Written as DNA, the CDR3 is TGTGCCAGCAGCCCGGGGACAGGGGCTGACGAGCAGTACTTC. Translated: CASSPGTGADEQYF.

This clonotype has more than one count but fewer than ten. The chain recombines TRBV3-1 with TRBJ2-7; no clear D gene. V gave up 4 bases and J gave up 2 bases, with 18 bases separating them. The germline CDR1 and CDR2 sequences are LGHDT and YNNKEL (reference sequence). The CDR3 is made up of 16 amino acids. The CDR3 DNA follows: TGTGCCAGCAGCCCTTTGAGGAGCGAACGAGCCTACGAGCAGTACTTC. Protein product: CASSPLRSERAYEQYF.

J is TRBJ1-4 and V is TRBV5-5; 8 bases agree with TRBD1. This CDR3 is 16 amino acids long. The V gene's germline CDR1 is SGHKS and CDR2 YYEKEE (reference sequence). Trimming removed 0 bases from V and 3 bases from J; junction bases left unmatched: 4. For the CDR3, the DNA is TGTGCCAGCAGCTTGGGGACAGGGTTTCCTAATGAAAAACTGTTTTTT. Translating it yields CASSLGTGFPNEKLFF. Together with reference TRBV5-5 and TRBJ1-4, the CDR3 gives the full variable domain: DAGVTQSPTHLIKTRGQQVTLRCSPISGHKSVSWYQQVLGQGPQFIFQYYEKEERGRGNFPDRFSARQFPNYSSELNVNALLLGDSALYLCASSLGTGFPNEKLFFGSGTQLSVL.

As concerns this clonotype: This may be a read error: a much more frequent sequence differs by one nucleotide. The gene calls are TRBV7-2 and TRBJ1-6; unclear D gene. From germline, CDR1 is SGHTA and CDR2 FQGNSA. The CDR3 is 15 amino acids. The CDR3 region is CASSLDRADNSPLYF. Here the CDR3 DNA reads TGTGCCAGCAGCTTAGACAGAGCTGATAATTCACCCCTCTACTTT. The variable domain in full, completed from reference TRBV7-2 and TRBJ1-6, reads GAGVSQSPSNKVTEKGKDVELRCDPISGHTALYWYRQSLGQGLEFLIYFQGNSAPDKSGLPSDRFSAERTGGSVSTLTIQRTQQEDSAVYLCASSLDRADNSPLYFGNGTRLTVT.

J is TRBJ1-1 and V is TRBV2; the D is unclear. The CDR3 covers 13 residues. Germline values: CDR1 SNHLY, CDR2 FYNNEI. Trimming cost V 2 bases and J 4 bases, with 8 bases left between them. DNA of the CDR3: TGTGCCAGCAGTGAAACGGGATTCACTGAAGCTTTCTTT. Amino acids: CASSETGFTEAFF.

This clonotype was picked up a small number of times. V and J are TRBV10-3 and TRBJ2-7, with a possible D match to TRBD1 (6 bases). Per germline, CDR1 ENHRY and CDR2 SYGVKD. The germline V and J ends were trimmed by 2 bases and 1 base, with 12 bases remaining between them. This CDR3 is 15 amino acids long. CDR3: CAISEDRRGSYEQYF. In DNA form, the CDR3 reads TGTGCCATCAGTGAGGACAGGCGTGGATCCTACGAGCAGTACTTC.

This chain connects TRBV20-1 to TRBJ2-7; 7 bases agree with TRBD1. From germline, CDR1 is DFQATT and CDR2 SNEGSKA (reference sequence). The ends lost 0 bases at V and 7 bases at J; junction bases unmatched: 12. The CDR3 is 15 residues long. The chain's CDR3 is CSARDERGGLPEQYF. CDR3 DNA sequence: TGCAGTGCTAGAGATGAGAGAGGGGGCCTGCCTGAGCAGTACTTC.

There are many counts of this clonotype. The chain couples TRBV6-1 to TRBJ2-6; D is possibly TRBD1 (5 bases). The germline V gene encodes CDR1 MNHNS and CDR2 SASEGT. Trimming left V 6 bases short and J 2 bases short, with 11 bases between. CDR3 length: 15 amino acids. CDR3 sequence: CASSPRVTGANVLTF. The CDR3 coding sequence is TGTGCCAGCAGCCCCAGGGTTACTGGGGCCAACGTCCTGACTTTC.

This rearrangement joins TRBV11-1 to TRBJ1-1; 7 bases fit TRBD1. The CDR3 consists of 14 residues. Looked up from germline, CDR1 is SGHAT and CDR2 is FQDESV (reference sequence). With 3 bases clipped from V and 8 bases from J, the junction kept 9 bases outside the gene matches. The CDR3 DNA follows: TGTGCCAGCAGCTTGGGGCAGGGGGTAGGCGAAGCTTTCTTT. Its protein is CASSLGQGVGEAFF.

The CDR3 is CSARAAELRDRDTRTEAFF. CDR3 DNA: TGCAGTGCTAGAGCTGCGGAGCTCCGGGACCGAGATACGCGAACTGAAGCTTTCTTT. The V gene is TRBV20-1, the J gene TRBJ1-1; maybe TRBD1 (5 bases). Germline loops: CDR1 DFQATT, CDR2 SNEGSKA (reference sequence). This CDR3 region has 19 residues. V lost 1 base to trimming and J lost 5 bases, with 29 bases between them.

This clonotype has ten or more counts. This chain uses TRBV7-6 with TRBJ2-1; tentatively, D is TRBD2 (6 bases). This CDR3 region has 18 residues. Germline V gene sequence: CDR1 SGHVS, CDR2 FNYEAQ. The V and J ends lost 1 base and 6 bases respectively, with 22 bases between them. CDR3 in amino acids: CASSLVLSRILGGNEQFF. The CDR3 DNA sequence: TGTGCCAGCAGCTTAGTCCTATCGCGAATTTTGGGGGGCAATGAGCAGTTCTTC. Together with reference TRBV7-6 and TRBJ2-1, the CDR3 gives the full variable domain: GAGVSQSPRYKVTKRGQDVALRCDPISGHVSLYWYRQALGQGPEFLTYFNYEAQQDKSGLPNDRFSAERPEGSISTLTIQRTEQRDSAMYRCASSLVLSRILGGNEQFFGPGTRLTVL.

There are many counts of this clonotype. This chain connects TRBV7-2 to TRBJ2-7; 7 bases align to TRBD1. Germline V gene sequence: CDR1 SGHTA, CDR2 FQGNSA. The CDR3 consists of 14 residues. J lost 3 bases, V lost 5 bases, and 7 bases had no gene match. CDR3 nucleotide sequence: TGTGCCAGCAGCCAATTCGGACAGGACTACGAGCAGTACTTC. It encodes CASSQFGQDYEQYF.

Ten or more counts support this clonotype. The rearrangement links TRBV10-3 to TRBJ2-3; no firm D call. CDR1 ENHRY and CDR2 SYGVKD come from the germline V gene. Trimming removed 6 bases at V and 3 bases at J, with 28 bases between. CDR3 length equals 19 residues. The CDR3 spells CAISPPSYIPRSETDTQYF. The CDR3 DNA sequence: TGTGCCATCAGCCCTCCGTCTTATATCCCACGTTCAGAAACAGATACGCAGTATTTT.

The chain couples TRBV10-3 to TRBJ2-5; maybe TRBD2 (6 bases). CDR1 and CDR2 from the germline V gene are ENHRY and SYGVKD. CDR3 length: 15 amino acids. The V end lost 11 bases, the J end lost 2 bases, and 21 bases lay between the germline ends. CDR3 nucleotide sequence: TGTGCCGTCCAGGCGGGGCGGGCGATTCAAGAGACCCAGTACTTC. Encoded protein: CAVQAGRAIQETQYF.

This clonotype came up a few times. The genes are TRBV5-4 and TRBJ1-5; weak D call: TRBD1 (5 bases). The germline V gene encodes CDR1 SGHNT and CDR2 YYREEE (reference sequence). This CDR3 spans 15 amino acids. The V end was cut by 9 bases, the J end by 0 bases, with 16 bases between. The CDR3 here is CATQPDRYSNQPQHF. The CDR3 region has the DNA TGTGCCACCCAGCCTGACAGATATAGCAATCAGCCCCAGCATTTT.

Comment on this clonotype: The junction departs from the called germline gene at one end, perhaps through a read error. The rearrangement uses TRBV7-2 and TRBJ2-7; TRBD1 might be the D (5 bases). The CDR3 is 13 residues long. From germline, CDR1 is SGHTA and CDR2 FQGNSA. CDR3 DNA: TGTGCCAGCAGCTTATCGTGGGGCGTCGAGCGGTACTTC. This translates into CASSLSWGVERYF.